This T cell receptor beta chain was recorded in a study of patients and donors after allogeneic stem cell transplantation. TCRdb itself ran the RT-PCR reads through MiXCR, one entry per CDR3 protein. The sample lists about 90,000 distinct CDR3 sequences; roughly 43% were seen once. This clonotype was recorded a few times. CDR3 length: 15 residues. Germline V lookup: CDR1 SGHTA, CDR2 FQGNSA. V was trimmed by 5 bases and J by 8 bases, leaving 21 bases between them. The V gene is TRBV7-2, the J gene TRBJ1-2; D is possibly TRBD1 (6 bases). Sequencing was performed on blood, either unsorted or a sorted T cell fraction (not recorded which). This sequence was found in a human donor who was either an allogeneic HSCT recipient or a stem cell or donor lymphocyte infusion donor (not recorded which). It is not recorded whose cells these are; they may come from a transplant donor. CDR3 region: CASSQSPPPDRGYTF. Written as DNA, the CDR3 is TGTGCCAGCAGCCAGAGTCCCCCGCCAGACAGGGGCTACACCTTC.